This TCR beta chain stems from a study of cytomegalovirus exposure and HLA in healthy donors. General study points: The classifier was said to identify cytomegalovirus status with high specificity and sensitivity. First-cohort TCR clusters tended to co-occur in the approximately 110 validation repertoires, a later analysis found. TCR beta chains numbering more than 150 were designated cytomegalovirus-associated.

A word on this clone: Antigen unknown.

Libraries were prepared by immunoSEQ multiplex PCR; TCRdb keeps only in-frame clonotypes and omits some of them. This table has under 75,000 clones, approximately 97% appearing once. Trimming removed 4 bases from V and 7 bases from J; junction bases left unmatched: 3. The length of the CDR3 is 12 residues. Germline CDR1 SGHAT, CDR2 FQNNGV. The genes are TRBV11-2 and TRBJ1-1; TRBD1 matches 7 bases. Sequenced: PBMCs. The receptor was isolated from a woman between 18 and 30 years old in good health and CMV-seropositive. The CDR3 nucleotides read TGTGCCAGCAGCTGGGGGACAGATGAAGCTTTCTTT. Translation gives CASSWGTDEAFF.